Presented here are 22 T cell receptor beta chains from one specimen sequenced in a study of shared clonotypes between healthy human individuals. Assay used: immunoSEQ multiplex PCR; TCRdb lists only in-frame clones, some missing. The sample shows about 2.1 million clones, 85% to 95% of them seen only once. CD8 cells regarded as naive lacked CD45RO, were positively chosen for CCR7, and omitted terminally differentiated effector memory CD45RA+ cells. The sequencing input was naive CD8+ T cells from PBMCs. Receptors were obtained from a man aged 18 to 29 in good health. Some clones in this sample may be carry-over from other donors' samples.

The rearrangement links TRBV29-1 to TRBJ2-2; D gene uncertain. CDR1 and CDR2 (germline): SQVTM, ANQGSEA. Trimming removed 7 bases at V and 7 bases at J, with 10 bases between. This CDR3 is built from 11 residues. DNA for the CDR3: TGCAGCGCCCGATGGGACGGGGAGCTGTTTTTT. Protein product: CSARWDGELFF.

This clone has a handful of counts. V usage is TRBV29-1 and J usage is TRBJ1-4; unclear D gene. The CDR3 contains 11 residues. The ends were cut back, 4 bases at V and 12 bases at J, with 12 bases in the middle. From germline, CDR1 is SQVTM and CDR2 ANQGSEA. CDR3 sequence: CSVVKQQELFF. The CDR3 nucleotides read TGCAGCGTTGTGAAACAGCAGGAACTGTTTTTT.

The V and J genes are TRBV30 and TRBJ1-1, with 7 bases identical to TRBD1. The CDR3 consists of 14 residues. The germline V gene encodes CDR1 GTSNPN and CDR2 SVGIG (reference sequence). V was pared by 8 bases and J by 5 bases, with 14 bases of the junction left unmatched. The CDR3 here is CANDRGLAGTEAFF. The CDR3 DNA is TGTGCCAATGATAGGGGGCTGGCGGGGACTGAAGCTTTCTTT.

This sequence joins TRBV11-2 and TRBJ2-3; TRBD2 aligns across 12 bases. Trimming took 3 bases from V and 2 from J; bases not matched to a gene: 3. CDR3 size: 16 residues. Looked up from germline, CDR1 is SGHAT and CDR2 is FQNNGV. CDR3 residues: CASSFGLAGYTDTQYF. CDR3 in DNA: TGTGCCAGCAGCTTCGGACTAGCGGGATACACAGATACGCAGTATTTT.

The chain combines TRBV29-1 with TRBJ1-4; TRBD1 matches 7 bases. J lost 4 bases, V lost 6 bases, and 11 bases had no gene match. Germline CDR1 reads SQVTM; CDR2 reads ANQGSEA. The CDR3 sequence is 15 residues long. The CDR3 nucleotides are TGCAGCGTGAAGAAACCGGGACAGAATAATGAAAAACTGTTTTTT. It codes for CSVKKPGQNNEKLFF.

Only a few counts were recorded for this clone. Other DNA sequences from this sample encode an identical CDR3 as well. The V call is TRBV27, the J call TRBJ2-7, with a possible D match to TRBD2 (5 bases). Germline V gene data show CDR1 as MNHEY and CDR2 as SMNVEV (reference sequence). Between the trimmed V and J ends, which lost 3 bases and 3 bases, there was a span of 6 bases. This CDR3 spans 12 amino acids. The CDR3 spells CASSLSGYEQYF. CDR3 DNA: TGTGCCAGCAGTTTGAGCGGCTACGAGCAGTACTTC.

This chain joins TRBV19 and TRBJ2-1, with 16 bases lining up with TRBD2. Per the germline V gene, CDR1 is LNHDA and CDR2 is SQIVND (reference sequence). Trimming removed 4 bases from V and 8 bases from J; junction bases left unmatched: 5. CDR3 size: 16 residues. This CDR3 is CASSTGTSGREDEQFF. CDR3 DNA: TGTGCCAGTAGTACGGGGACTAGCGGGAGGGAGGATGAGCAGTTCTTC.

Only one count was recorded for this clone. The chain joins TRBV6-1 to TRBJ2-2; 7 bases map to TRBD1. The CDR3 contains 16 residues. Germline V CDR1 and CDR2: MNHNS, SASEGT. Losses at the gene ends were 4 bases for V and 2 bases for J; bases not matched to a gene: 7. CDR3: CASSGRGQTNTGELFF. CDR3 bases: TGTGCCAGCAGTGGACGGGGACAGACTAACACCGGGGAGCTGTTTTTT.

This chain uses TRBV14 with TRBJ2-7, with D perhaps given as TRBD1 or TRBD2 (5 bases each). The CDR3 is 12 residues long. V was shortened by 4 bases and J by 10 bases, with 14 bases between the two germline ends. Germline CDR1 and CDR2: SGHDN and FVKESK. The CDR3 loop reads CASSPGTVGQYF. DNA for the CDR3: TGTGCCAGCAGCCCCGGGACGGTGGGACAGTACTTC.

CDR3 nucleotide sequence: TGTGCCAGCAGCTTAGATGGCTCCCTCGGCGAGCAGTACTTC. Protein sequence: CASSLDGSLGEQYF. The J gene is TRBJ2-7, the V gene TRBV7-8; D not certain. V dropped 1 base and J dropped 6 bases, with 13 bases sitting between them. This CDR3 comprises 14 residues. Germline CDR1 and CDR2: SGHVS and FQNEAQ.

Here the CDR3 DNA reads TGTGCCATCAGCGGGACTCTTACCGGGGAGCTGTTTTTT. Its translation is CAISGTLTGELFF. The chain is built from TRBV10-3 and TRBJ2-2; weak D call: TRBD2 (6 bases). The germline V gene encodes CDR1 ENHRY and CDR2 SYGVKD. CDR3 length: 13 residues. Trimming cost V 6 bases and J 5 bases, with 10 bases left between them.

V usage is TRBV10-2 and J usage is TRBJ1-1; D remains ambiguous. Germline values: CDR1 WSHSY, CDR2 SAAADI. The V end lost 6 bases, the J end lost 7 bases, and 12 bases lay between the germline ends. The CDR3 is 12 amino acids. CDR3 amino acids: CASRAATFEAFF. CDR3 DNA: TGCGCCAGCAGGGCAGCCACCTTTGAAGCTTTCTTT.

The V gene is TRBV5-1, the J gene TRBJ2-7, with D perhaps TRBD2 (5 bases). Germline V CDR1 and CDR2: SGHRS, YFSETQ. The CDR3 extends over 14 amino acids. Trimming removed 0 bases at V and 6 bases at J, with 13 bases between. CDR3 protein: CASSLGASSAEQYF. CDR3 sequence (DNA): TGCGCCAGCAGCTTGGGGGCTAGCTCGGCCGAGCAGTACTTC.

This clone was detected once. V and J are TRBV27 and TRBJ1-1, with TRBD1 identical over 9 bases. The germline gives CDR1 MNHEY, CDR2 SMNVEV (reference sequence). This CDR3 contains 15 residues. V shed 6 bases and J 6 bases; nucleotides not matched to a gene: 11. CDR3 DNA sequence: TGTGCCAGCAGCGCCGGGACAGGGTCGTTCGCTGAAGCTTTCTTT. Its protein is CASSAGTGSFAEAFF.

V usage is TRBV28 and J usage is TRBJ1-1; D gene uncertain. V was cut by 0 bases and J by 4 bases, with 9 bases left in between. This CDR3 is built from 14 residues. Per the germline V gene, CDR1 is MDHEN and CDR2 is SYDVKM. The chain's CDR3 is CASSLWQESTEAFF. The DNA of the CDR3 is TGTGCCAGCAGTTTATGGCAGGAGTCCACTGAAGCTTTCTTT. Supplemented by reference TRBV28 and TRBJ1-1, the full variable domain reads DVKVTQSSRYLVKRTGEKVFLECVQDMDHENMFWYRQDPGLGLRLIYFSYDVKMKEKGDIPEGYSVSREKKERFSLILESASTNQTSMYLCASSLWQESTEAFFGQGTRLTVV.

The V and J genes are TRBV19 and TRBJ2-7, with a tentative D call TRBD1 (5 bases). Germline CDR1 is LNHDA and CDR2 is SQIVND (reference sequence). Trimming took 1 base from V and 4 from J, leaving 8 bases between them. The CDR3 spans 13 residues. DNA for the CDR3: TGTGCCAGTAGTATAGCAGGGATATACGAGCAGTACTTC. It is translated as CASSIAGIYEQYF.

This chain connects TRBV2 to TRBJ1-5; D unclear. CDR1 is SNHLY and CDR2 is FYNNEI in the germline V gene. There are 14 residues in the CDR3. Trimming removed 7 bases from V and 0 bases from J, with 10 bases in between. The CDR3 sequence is CASKTAFSNQPQHF. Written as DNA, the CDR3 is TGTGCCAGCAAGACGGCTTTTAGCAATCAGCCCCAGCATTTT. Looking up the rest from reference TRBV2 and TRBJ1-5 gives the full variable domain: EPEVTQTPSHQVTQMGQEVILRCVPISNHLYFYWYRQILGQKVEFLVSFYNNEISEKSEIFDDQFSVERPDGSNFTLKIRSTKLEDSAMYFCASKTAFSNQPQHFGDGTRLSIL.

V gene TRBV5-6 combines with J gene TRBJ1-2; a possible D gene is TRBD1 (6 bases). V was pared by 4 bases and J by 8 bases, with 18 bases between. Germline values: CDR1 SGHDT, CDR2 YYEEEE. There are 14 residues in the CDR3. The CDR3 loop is CASSPGGAGLGYTF. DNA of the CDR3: TGTGCCAGCAGCCCTGGGGGCGCCGGGTTGGGCTACACCTTC.

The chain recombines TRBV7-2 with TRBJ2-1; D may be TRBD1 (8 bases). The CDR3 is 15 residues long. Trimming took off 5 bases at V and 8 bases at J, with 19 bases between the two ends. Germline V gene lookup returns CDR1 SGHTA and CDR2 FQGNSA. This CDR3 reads CASSPLTGAGDEQFF. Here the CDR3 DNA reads TGTGCCAGCAGCCCCCTGACAGGGGCGGGGGATGAGCAGTTCTTC.

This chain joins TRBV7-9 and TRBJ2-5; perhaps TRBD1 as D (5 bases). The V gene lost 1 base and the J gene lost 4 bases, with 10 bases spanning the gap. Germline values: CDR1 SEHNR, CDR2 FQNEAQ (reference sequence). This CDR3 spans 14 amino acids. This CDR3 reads CASSLVDSRETQYF. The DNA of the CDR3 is TGTGCCAGCAGCTTAGTTGACAGCCGAGAGACCCAGTACTTC.

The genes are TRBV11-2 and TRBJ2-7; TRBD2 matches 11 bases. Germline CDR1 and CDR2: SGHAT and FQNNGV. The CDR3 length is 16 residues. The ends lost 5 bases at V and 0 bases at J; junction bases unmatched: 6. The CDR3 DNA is TGTGCCAGCAGCGACACTCTAGCGGGAGGCTCCTACGAGCAGTACTTC. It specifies CASSDTLAGGSYEQYF.

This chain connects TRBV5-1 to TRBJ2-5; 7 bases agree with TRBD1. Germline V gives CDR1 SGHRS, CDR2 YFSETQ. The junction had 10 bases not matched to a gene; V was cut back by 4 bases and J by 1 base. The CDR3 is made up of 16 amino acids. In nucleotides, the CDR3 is TGCGCCAGCAGCCCGACTCCGGGACAGCCCCAAGAGACCCAGTACTTC. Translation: CASSPTPGQPQETQYF.